Presented here are 20 T cell receptor beta chains from one specimen sequenced in a study of CD8 T cells in ankylosing spondylitis (dated by TCRdb to 2016 to 2017). What the work shows at the level of the full study, not this receptor alone: Blood from ankylosing spondylitis patients appeared to be characterized by a TCR beta motif composed of roughly 8 highly homologous amino acid variants.

The antigens for these receptors are not known. The library was made by 5' RACE. The sample was run on an Illumina HiSeq 2500. Clones were called with MiXCR by TCRdb after fastp trimmed the public reads at Q25, and only in-frame beta chains were retained. When rows share a CDR3 protein, they turn into one entry using the most common DNA and genes. The sample data list about 440,000 distinct CDR3 sequences, and approximately 17% of these were observed just once. The ten largest clones take up 1% of the sample. Material: blood, either unsorted or a sorted T cell fraction (not recorded which). The origin of the receptors is a male donor with ankylosing spondylitis.

This clonotype was observed a few times. The chain carries TRBV20-1 and TRBJ2-3; unclear D gene. Trimming took 4 bases from V and 0 from J, leaving 8 bases between them. Germline V gene lookup returns CDR1 DFQATT and CDR2 SNEGSKA (reference sequence). CDR3 length equals 13 residues. CDR3 amino acids: CSATTTSTDTQYF. The CDR3 DNA follows: TGCAGTGCTACCACGACCAGCACAGATACGCAGTATTTT.

This clonotype was detected a few times. The chain uses TRBV28 and TRBJ2-5; D is perhaps TRBD1 (6 bases). Germline V CDR1 and CDR2: MDHEN, SYDVKM. V dropped 6 bases and J dropped 5 bases, with 19 bases sitting between them. The CDR3 runs 15 residues. The CDR3 protein is CASRARGQGMETQYF. The CDR3, as DNA: TGTGCCAGCAGGGCACGGGGACAAGGGATGGAGACCCAGTACTTC. The full variable domain, its missing parts supplied by reference TRBV28 and TRBJ2-5, is DVKVTQSSRYLVKRTGEKVFLECVQDMDHENMFWYRQDPGLGLRLIYFSYDVKMKEKGDIPEGYSVSREKKERFSLILESASTNQTSMYLCASRARGQGMETQYFGPGTRLLVL.

V is TRBV6-5 and J is TRBJ2-1; D gene ambiguous. This CDR3 has 16 residues. Trimming shortened V by 2 bases and J by 0 bases, and 11 bases separated the two germline ends. The V gene's germline CDR1 is MNHEY and CDR2 SVGAGI. This chain's CDR3 is CASSYGGSSSYNEQFF. The CDR3 region has the DNA TGTGCCAGCAGTTACGGTGGGTCCAGCTCCTACAATGAGCAGTTCTTC.

This clonotype was recorded at least ten times. This chain connects TRBV12-3 or TRBV12-4 to TRBJ2-2; D unresolved. Trimming cost V 4 bases and J 3 bases, with 3 bases left between them. CDR3 size: 12 residues. CDR3 protein: CASSYHTGELFF. As DNA, the CDR3 is TGTGCCAGCAGTTATCACACCGGGGAGCTGTTTTTT.

CDR3 region: CATSRAGNSNEKLFF. The DNA of the CDR3 is TGTGCCACCAGCAGAGCCGGGAATTCAAATGAAAAACTGTTTTTT. The chain is built from TRBV15 and TRBJ1-4; D is uncertain. The germline gives CDR1 LNHNV, CDR2 YYDKDF (reference sequence). The CDR3 runs 15 residues. Trimming pared 1 base from V and 5 bases from J, leaving 11 bases between. Full variable domain (missing parts from reference TRBV15 and TRBJ1-4): DAMVIQNPRYQVTQFGKPVTLSCSQTLNHNVMYWYQQKSSQAPKLLFHYYDKDFNNEADTPDNFQSRRPNTSFCFLDIRSPGLGDTAMYLCATSRAGNSNEKLFFGSGTQLSVL.

V is TRBV20-1 and J is TRBJ1-2, with D unresolved. Germline V gene sequence: CDR1 DFQATT, CDR2 SNEGSKA (reference sequence). V shed 5 bases and J shed 7 bases, with 8 bases lying between them. The CDR3 consists of 10 residues. The CDR3 reads CSAVSGGYTF. Written as DNA, the CDR3 is TGCAGTGCTGTCAGTGGTGGCTACACCTTC.

V and J are TRBV4-2 and TRBJ2-5; D not certain. V was pared by 0 bases and J by 5 bases, with 10 bases between. This CDR3 has 14 residues. The germline gives CDR1 LGHNA, CDR2 YNFKEQ. CDR3 amino acids: CASSQDREGETQYF. CDR3 DNA: TGTGCCAGCAGCCAAGATCGAGAAGGGGAGACCCAGTACTTC.

Only a few counts were recorded for this clonotype. The chain uses TRBV5-1 and TRBJ1-1; no reliable D call. V was cut by 6 bases and J by 7 bases, with 10 bases left in between. From germline, CDR1 is SGHRS and CDR2 YFSETQ. The CDR3 covers 11 residues. CDR3 sequence (DNA): TGCGCCAGCATGGGGTCCTATGAAGCTTTCTTT. The encoded protein is CASMGSYEAFF.

This clonotype has more than one count but fewer than ten. The CDR3 region has the DNA TGTGCCAGCAGCAGCGAACTGGGGCCCCATGAGCAGTTCTTC. Translating gives CASSSELGPHEQFF. This chain uses TRBV7-2 with TRBJ2-1, with D tentatively TRBD1 (5 bases). Germline CDR1 is SGHTA and CDR2 is FQGNSA. The CDR3 contains 14 residues. Trimming took 5 bases from V and 8 from J, leaving 16 bases between them.

The DNA of the CDR3 is TGTGCCAGCAGCCTTAAGGGACAGGGGGCTGGAAACACCATATATTTT. Encoded protein: CASSLKGQGAGNTIYF. The rearrangement joins TRBV11-2 to TRBJ1-3; 11 bases line up with TRBD1. CDR1 and CDR2 (germline): SGHAT, FQNNGV. Trimming cost V 5 bases and J 2 bases; bases outside gene matches: 5. This CDR3 has 16 amino acids. Complete variable domain (other parts from reference TRBV11-2 and TRBJ1-3): EAGVAQSPRYKIIEKRQSVAFWCNPISGHATLYWYQQILGQGPKLLIQFQNNGVVDDSQLPKDRFSAERLKGVDSTLKIQPAKLEDSAVYLCASSLKGQGAGNTIYFGEGSWLTVV.

The chain carries TRBV12-3 or TRBV12-4 and TRBJ2-7, with a weak D call TRBD1 (6 bases). The germline V and J ends were trimmed by 4 bases and 3 bases, with 16 bases remaining between them. The CDR3 has 15 residues. In DNA form, the CDR3 reads TGTGCCAGCAGTTCCAACAGGGTTGGGGTCTACGAGCAGTACTTC. Translated, it gives CASSSNRVGVYEQYF.

A few counts support this clonotype. The CDR3 nucleotides are TGTGCCAGCAGCAGGGGACAGCTGGAAAGAGGCTACACCTTC. Protein: CASSRGQLERGYTF. The chain joins TRBV6-1 to TRBJ1-2; 7 nucleotides match TRBD1. CDR1 is MNHNS and CDR2 is SASEGT in the germline V gene. This CDR3 contains 14 residues. J gave up 8 bases and V 6 bases, and 12 bases lay outside the gene matches.

The V call is TRBV10-3, the J call TRBJ1-3; D is ambiguous. The V gene's germline CDR1 is ENHRY and CDR2 SYGVKD. V shed 10 bases and J shed 0 bases, with 10 bases lying between them. This CDR3 is built from 13 residues. The chain's CDR3 is CATNDHSGNTIYF. Here the CDR3 DNA reads TGTGCCACCAATGACCACTCTGGAAACACCATATATTTT.

This clonotype was seen a few times. The rearrangement links TRBV20-1 to TRBJ2-3; 11 positions match TRBD2. The V gene's germline CDR1 is DFQATT and CDR2 SNEGSKA (reference sequence). The CDR3 runs to 14 residues. J lost 7 bases, V lost 7 bases, and 10 bases had no gene match. CDR3 in amino acids: CSVRRASGRNTQYF. The CDR3 nucleotides read TGCAGTGTTAGGCGGGCTAGCGGGAGGAATACGCAGTATTTT.

The V gene is TRBV4-2, the J gene TRBJ1-1, with 9 bases lining up with TRBD1. The V gene end was trimmed by 1 base and the J gene end by 6 bases; junction bases not matched to a gene: 3. This CDR3 is built from 14 residues. Germline V CDR1 and CDR2: LGHNA, YNFKEQ. Here the CDR3 reads CASSQGGTGPEAFF. In DNA, the CDR3 is TGTGCCAGCAGCCAAGGTGGGACAGGGCCTGAAGCTTTCTTT.

This clonotype came up many times. The rearrangement links TRBV12-3 or TRBV12-4 to TRBJ2-2; D is perhaps TRBD2 (7 bases). This CDR3 has 15 residues. V was trimmed by 3 bases and J by 5 bases, leaving 13 bases between them. The CDR3 protein is CASSLEGGVTGELFF. In DNA, the CDR3 is TGTGCCAGCAGTTTGGAAGGGGGGGTGACCGGGGAGCTGTTTTTT.

Concerning this clonotype: An end of the junction does not agree with germline; a read error may underlie this. V usage is TRBV2 and J usage is TRBJ2-3; 7 bases agree with TRBD2. Germline CDR1 is SNHLY and CDR2 is FYNNEI. The length of the CDR3 is 14 residues. The CDR3 region is CASSVRSGTSFRHF. Here the CDR3 DNA reads TGTGCCAGCAGTGTCCGGAGCGGGACCTCCTTTAGACATTTT.

This clonotype occurred many times. The chain has TRBV7-2 and TRBJ2-5; 10 bases line up with TRBD1. The CDR3 extends over 15 amino acids. V gave up 4 bases and J gave up 5 bases; unmatched junction bases: 7. Germline values: CDR1 SGHTA, CDR2 FQGNSA. The CDR3 here is CASSSPGQGRETQYF. The CDR3 coding sequence is TGTGCCAGCAGCTCGCCGGGACAGGGGAGGGAGACCCAGTACTTC.

V and J are TRBV11-2 and TRBJ1-1, with D possibly TRBD1 on 5 matching bases. The CDR3 is 15 amino acids. V shed 6 bases and J shed 0 bases, with 14 bases lying between them. From germline, CDR1 is SGHAT and CDR2 FQNNGV. The chain's CDR3 is CASRDLRGVNTEAFF. As DNA, the CDR3 is TGTGCCAGCAGGGACCTTCGGGGGGTGAACACTGAAGCTTTCTTT. The full variable domain, rest sourced from reference TRBV11-2 and TRBJ1-1, is EAGVAQSPRYKIIEKRQSVAFWCNPISGHATLYWYQQILGQGPKLLIQFQNNGVVDDSQLPKDRFSAERLKGVDSTLKIQPAKLEDSAVYLCASRDLRGVNTEAFFGQGTRLTVV.

This clonotype was seen a few times. The chain has TRBV20-1 and TRBJ2-5; unclear D gene. Trimming removed 5 bases at V and 0 bases at J, with 7 bases between. Germline CDR1 is DFQATT and CDR2 is SNEGSKA (reference sequence). This CDR3 is 12 amino acids long. The DNA of the CDR3 is TGCAGTGCTCTGAAGTACCAAGAGACCCAGTACTTC. This translates into CSALKYQETQYF.